The 26 T cell receptor beta chains presented below share a single source sample, sequenced in a study of cytomegalovirus exposure and HLA in healthy donors. The PCR had 60 Vbeta and 13 Jbeta primers. The protocol was immunoSEQ multiplex PCR, while the TCRdb copy is restricted to in-frame clones and leaves out a portion. The sample gives 60,000 to 80,000 clones, around 85% of which show up once; about 2.7% is in the top ten. The sequenced sample was PBMCs. Source of these receptors: a woman aged 30 to 39 in good health and CMV-seronegative.

This clone has only one observation. J is TRBJ1-1 and V is TRBV6-4; 12 bases fit TRBD1. Per germline, CDR1 MRHNA and CDR2 SNTAGT. CDR3 length equals 20 residues. The V segment lost 4 bases and the J segment 0 bases; nucleotides outside the gene matches: 15. The DNA for the CDR3 is TGTGCCAGCAGTGCGCCGGGACAGGGGGCGAGAGTTAGTATGAACACTGAAGCTTTCTTT. Its protein is CASSAPGQGARVSMNTEAFF.

The V gene is TRBV5-4, the J gene TRBJ1-5; 7 bases match TRBD1. The junction had 9 bases not matched to a gene; V was cut back by 1 base and J by 5 bases. Germline V gene sequence: CDR1 SGHNT, CDR2 YYREEE (reference sequence). The CDR3 sequence is 16 residues long. The CDR3 bases are TGTGCCAGCAGCTTGAACGGACAGGATGACCATCAGCCCCAGCATTTT. Translation: CASSLNGQDDHQPQHF.

The chain combines TRBV5-1 with TRBJ2-3; weak D call: TRBD1 (5 bases). V was clipped by 4 bases and J by 2 bases, with 14 bases between them. Germline-derived CDR1 and CDR2 are SGHRS and YFSETQ. CDR3 length: 15 amino acids. CDR3 in amino acids: CASSLWSGHTDTQYF. CDR3 nucleotides: TGCGCCAGCAGCCTCTGGTCAGGACACACAGATACGCAGTATTTT. The full variable domain, completed using reference TRBV5-1 and TRBJ2-3, is KAGVTQTPRYLIKTRGQQVTLSCSPISGHRSVSWYQQTPGQGLQFLFEYFSETQRNKGNFPGRFSGRQFSNSRSEMNVSTLELGDSALYLCASSLWSGHTDTQYFGPGTRLTVL.

The CDR3 here is CASSLARTGGDYGYTF. Here the CDR3 DNA reads TGTGCCAGCAGCTTGGCCAGGACAGGGGGCGACTATGGCTACACCTTC. This chain uses TRBV5-4 with TRBJ1-2, with 11 bases that match TRBD1. This CDR3 spans 16 amino acids. Germline assignment: CDR1 SGHNT and CDR2 YYREEE (reference sequence). Trimming took 0 bases from V and 3 from J; bases not matched to a gene: 4.

The rearrangement joins TRBV5-6 to TRBJ1-5, with D perhaps TRBD1 (5 bases). The V gene's germline CDR1 is SGHDT and CDR2 YYEEEE. Between the trimmed V and J ends, which lost 0 bases and 4 bases, there was a span of 5 bases. This CDR3 has 13 amino acids. CDR3 residues: CASSLAGNQPQHF. CDR3 DNA: TGTGCCAGCAGCTTGGCAGGGAATCAGCCCCAGCATTTT. Based on the CDR3 plus reference TRBV5-6 and TRBJ1-5, the full variable domain is DAGVTQSPTHLIKTRGQQVTLRCSPKSGHDTVSWYQQALGQGPQFIFQYYEEEERQRGNFPDRFSGHQFPNYSSELNVNALLLGDSALYLCASSLAGNQPQHFGDGTRLSIL.

V gene TRBV5-6 combines with J gene TRBJ2-7; 9 bases agree with TRBD2. CDR1 is SGHDT, CDR2 YYEEEE, per germline. Germline trimming cut 0 bases from V and 4 bases from J; bases unmatched to any gene: 5. The CDR3 length is 15 residues. The CDR3 DNA is TGTGCCAGCAGCTTGGATCGGCGGGAGGGGTACGAGCAGTACGTC. Its translation: CASSLDRREGYEQYV.

This chain uses TRBV30 with TRBJ2-2; 8 bases are a match to TRBD2. This CDR3 spans 11 amino acids. The germline V gene has CDR1 GTSNPN and CDR2 SVGIG (reference sequence). Germline trimming cut 2 bases from V and 14 bases from J; bases unmatched to any gene: 4. CDR3 residues: CAWSSGGDLFF. The CDR3 DNA is TGTGCCTGGAGTAGCGGGGGCGACCTGTTTTTT.

The rearrangement links TRBV25-1 to TRBJ2-1; maybe TRBD2 (5 bases). Germline V lookup: CDR1 MGHDK, CDR2 SYGVNS. Trimming cost V 1 base and J 0 bases, with 13 bases left between them. CDR3 length: 17 amino acids. As DNA, the CDR3 is TGTGCCAGCAGTGAATTCGACTACCCTCCCTCCTACAATGAGCAGTTCTTC. As protein: CASSEFDYPPSYNEQFF. Together with reference TRBV25-1 and TRBJ2-1, the CDR3 gives the full variable domain: EADIYQTPRYLVIGTGKKITLECSQTMGHDKMYWYQQDPGMELHLIHYSYGVNSTEKGDLSSESTVSRIRTEHFPLTLESARPSHTSQYLCASSEFDYPPSYNEQFFGPGTRLTVL.

The genes are TRBV6-5 and TRBJ1-5; D is ambiguous. The CDR3 has 14 amino acids. Deletions cut 8 bases from V and 2 bases from J, with 13 bases between. Germline CDR1 reads MNHEY; CDR2 reads SVGAGI. CDR3 sequence (DNA): TGTGCCAGCGCGGGGAGCGGAGGCAATCAGCCCCAGCATTTT. It translates to CASAGSGGNQPQHF.

The genes are TRBV18 and TRBJ1-5, with 12 bases aligning to TRBD1. This CDR3 has 16 amino acids. Per the germline V gene, CDR1 is KGHSH and CDR2 is LQKENI. V trimming: 0 bases; J trimming: 6 bases; junction bases outside the gene matches: 3. For the CDR3, the DNA is TGTGCCAGCTCACCACCTCAGGGACAGGGGGCTCAGCCCCAGCATTTT. This codes for CASSPPQGQGAQPQHF.

This clone was detected a few times. CDR3: CASSEGEAGGPNEAFF. The CDR3 DNA is TGTGCCAGCAGTGAAGGAGAAGCAGGGGGCCCAAATGAAGCTTTCTTT. The chain recombines TRBV2 with TRBJ1-1, with TRBD1 identical over 8 bases. Looked up from germline, CDR1 is SNHLY and CDR2 is FYNNEI. The CDR3 loop spans 16 amino acids. Trimming at V came to 1 base and at J to 7 bases, leaving 11 bases not matched to a gene.

The chain carries TRBV6-5 and TRBJ1-2; perhaps TRBD1 as D (5 bases). The CDR3 consists of 15 residues. CDR1 and CDR2 (germline): MNHEY, SVGAGI. V was cut by 0 bases and J by 5 bases, with 13 bases left in between. The CDR3, as DNA: TGTGCCAGCAGTTACTCGGGGCAGCCGCCATATGGCTACACCTTC. Its protein is CASSYSGQPPYGYTF.

The rearrangement joins TRBV29-1 to TRBJ1-1, with 12 bases identical to TRBD1. Unmatched junction bases numbered 5, after V lost 5 bases and J lost 4 bases. The CDR3 covers 14 residues. In germline, CDR1 is SQVTM, CDR2 ANQGSEA. CDR3 protein: CSVPGQGATTEAFF. CDR3 sequence (DNA): TGCAGCGTTCCGGGACAGGGGGCGACCACTGAAGCTTTCTTT. The whole variable domain, filled in from reference TRBV29-1 and TRBJ1-1, reads SAVISQKPSRDICQRGTSLTIQCQVDSQVTMMFWYRQQPGQSLTLIATANQGSEATYESGFVIDKFPISRPNLTFSTLTVSNMSPEDSSIYLCSVPGQGATTEAFFGQGTRLTVV.

The rearrangement uses TRBV5-4 and TRBJ1-1; possible D gene TRBD1, 5 bases. CDR3 length: 16 residues. V gave up 4 bases and J gave up 3 bases, with 19 bases separating them. Germline CDR1 reads SGHNT; CDR2 reads YYREEE (reference sequence). The CDR3 region is CASSGGAPRSDTEAFF. The CDR3 region has the DNA TGTGCCAGCAGCGGAGGGGCCCCCCGCTCGGACACTGAAGCTTTCTTT.

The V call is TRBV6-5, the J call TRBJ1-2, with D tentatively TRBD1 (6 bases). The CDR3 length is 14 residues. The germline CDR1 and CDR2 sequences are MNHEY and SVGAGI. Trimming took off 6 bases at V and 4 bases at J, with 15 bases between the two ends. In DNA form, the CDR3 reads TGTGCCAGCAGCCTCGGGGGGGCCGGCTATGGCTACACCTTC. Its translation is CASSLGGAGYGYTF.

The V gene is TRBV11-3, the J gene TRBJ1-1, with D uncertain. The germline V gene encodes CDR1 SGHNT and CDR2 YENEEA. The CDR3 covers 14 residues. V lost 5 bases and J lost 1, with 11 bases in between. Written as DNA, the CDR3 is TGTGCCAGCAGCCCCGCCGGTGGGAACACTGAAGCTTTCTTT. Amino acid sequence: CASSPAGGNTEAFF.

The chain joins TRBV25-1 to TRBJ2-2, with a possible D match to TRBD1 (5 bases). V was pared by 6 bases and J by 2 bases, with 10 bases between. Germline assignment: CDR1 MGHDK and CDR2 SYGVNS. This CDR3 is 14 amino acids long. CDR3 DNA: TGTGCCAGCAGCTTGACAGCTAACACCGGGGAGCTGTTTTTT. Amino acids: CASSLTANTGELFF.

The chain employs TRBV29-1 and TRBJ2-1; the match to TRBD2 covers 11 bases. CDR3 length equals 14 residues. Germline CDR1 and CDR2: SQVTM and ANQGSEA. V lost 4 bases and J lost 7; bases outside the gene matches: 6. Here the CDR3 DNA reads TGCAGCGTTGCAACTAGCGGGAGAAGAAATGAGCAGTTCTTC. Its translation is CSVATSGRRNEQFF.

This clone has just one count. The rearrangement joins TRBV5-1 to TRBJ1-4; perhaps TRBD1 as D (5 bases). The germline V and J ends were trimmed by 3 bases and 6 bases, with 24 bases remaining between them. The CDR3 spans 18 residues. Germline lookup yields CDR1 SGHRS and CDR2 YFSETQ. CDR3 amino acids: CASSSGTGRRPTDEKLFF. For the CDR3, the DNA is TGCGCCAGCAGCTCCGGGACTGGACGAAGACCGACGGATGAAAAACTGTTTTTT.

The chain carries TRBV7-2 and TRBJ1-6; 8 nucleotides align to TRBD1. V was clipped by 7 bases and J by 7 bases; unmatched bases: 6. Germline V CDR1 and CDR2: SGHTA, FQGNSA. This CDR3 comprises 14 residues. The CDR3 DNA follows: TGTGCCAGCAATCCTGGGACAGGAAATTCACCCCTCCACTTT. This gives the protein CASNPGTGNSPLHF. The entire variable domain, with the rest obtained from reference TRBV7-2 and TRBJ1-6, is as follows: GAGVSQSPSNKVTEKGKDVELRCDPISGHTALYWYRQSLGQGLEFLIYFQGNSAPDKSGLPSDRFSAERTGGSVSTLTIQRTQQEDSAVYLCASNPGTGNSPLHFGNGTRLTVT.

The V and J genes are TRBV7-9 and TRBJ1-4, with 8 bases matching TRBD1. The CDR3 has 14 residues. CDR1 and CDR2 (germline): SEHNR, FQNEAQ (reference sequence). With 0 bases clipped from V and 6 bases from J, the junction kept 0 bases outside the gene matches. This CDR3 reads CASSLAQGDEKLFF. CDR3 sequence (DNA): TGTGCCAGCAGCTTAGCACAGGGGGATGAAAAACTGTTTTTT.

This chain links TRBV10-3 with TRBJ1-4; D may be TRBD1 (5 bases). The CDR3 has 13 amino acids. Looked up from germline, CDR1 is ENHRY and CDR2 is SYGVKD. Between the trimmed V and J ends, which lost 3 bases and 7 bases, there was a span of 9 bases. CDR3 protein: CAISDGQGEKLFF. Written as DNA, the CDR3 is TGTGCCATCAGTGACGGACAAGGTGAAAAACTGTTTTTT.

V is TRBV5-6 and J is TRBJ1-1; possibly TRBD1 for D (6 bases). CDR1 SGHDT and CDR2 YYEEEE come from the germline V gene. V was cut by 4 bases and J by 6 bases, with 16 bases left in between. The length of the CDR3 is 14 residues. The CDR3 sequence is CASSRGQRWAEAFF. CDR3 bases: TGTGCCAGCAGCCGCGGACAGCGCTGGGCTGAAGCTTTCTTT.

This sequence joins TRBV11-2 and TRBJ2-3, with 7 bases fitting TRBD2. The ends lost 6 bases at V and 0 bases at J; junction bases unmatched: 18. The CDR3 sequence is 19 residues long. CDR1 is SGHAT and CDR2 is FQNNGV in the germline V gene. DNA for the CDR3: TGTGCCAGCAGACCCAACATCCATCGCGCGGGGGTGAGCACAGATACGCAGTATTTT. Translating it yields CASRPNIHRAGVSTDTQYF.

V gene TRBV2 combines with J gene TRBJ2-6; no definite D call. Germline CDR1 is SNHLY and CDR2 is FYNNEI. The CDR3 has 14 residues. Trimming removed 4 bases at V and 1 base at J, with 5 bases between. This CDR3 reads CASSARSGANVLTF. DNA for the CDR3: TGTGCCAGCAGTGCCAGGTCTGGGGCCAACGTCCTGACTTTC.

V and J are TRBV5-6 and TRBJ1-2, with 7 bases identical to TRBD1. This CDR3 is built from 16 residues. The junction had 13 bases not matched to a gene; V was cut back by 4 bases and J by 4 bases. Germline V gene data show CDR1 as SGHDT and CDR2 as YYEEEE. CDR3 region: CASSNGPGGTGYGYTF. DNA of the CDR3: TGTGCCAGCAGCAACGGTCCAGGGGGAACTGGCTATGGCTACACCTTC.